This T cell receptor beta chain is from a study of cytomegalovirus exposure and HLA in healthy donors. The wider study: A subsequent analysis stated that the roughly 120 validation repertoires were run on the same platform as the approximately 710 first-cohort repertoires.

Whole-study findings and limits: Rarity marked most TCR sequences, yet some public TCRs occurred in many donors. Overall, 164 TCR beta chains were annotated as cytomegalovirus-associated.

CDR3 size: 14 residues. Germline CDR1 is MNHEY and CDR2 is SVGAGI. The J segment lost 2 bases and the V segment lost 6 bases, leaving 6 bases of the junction unmatched. About this clone: Its antigen is not known.

Sequencing used immunoSEQ multiplex PCR; TCRdb keeps in-frame clones, though not all of them. The data show 190,000 or so clones, about 80% seen once. The sequence derives from a woman between 18 and 29 years old in good health and CMV-seropositive. The chain recombines TRBV6-5 with TRBJ1-1; 7 bases line up with TRBD1. Sequencing was done on a sample of PBMCs. The CDR3 protein is CASRKGTVNTEAFF. In DNA, the CDR3 is TGTGCCAGCAGGAAAGGGACAGTTAACACTGAAGCTTTCTTT.